The clone carrying this TCR beta chain was seen ten or more times. TCRdb reprocessed the 5' RACE reads with MiXCR, giving one entry per CDR3 protein. Among about 530,000 distinct CDR3 sequences listed, more than 20% were seen once. CDR1 MNHEY and CDR2 SVGAGI come from the germline V gene. Losses at the gene ends were 7 bases for V and 5 bases for J; bases not matched to a gene: 6. The CDR3 totals 13 residues. The data are from a study of identical twins. This sample was shared with a second study, whose subject was yellow fever vaccine responses in identical twins.

The sequencing sample was made of CD4+ T cells sorted from blood. V usage is TRBV6-5 and J usage is TRBJ2-5; 8 bases fit TRBD1. This TCR derives from a woman younger than 35 in good health. The chain's CDR3 is CASTRGLRETQYF. For the CDR3, the DNA is TGTGCCAGCACCAGGGGGCTACGGGAGACCCAGTACTTC.